The rows below give T cell receptor beta chains drawn from one sample of a study of radiotherapy plus CTLA-4 blockade in lung cancer. Repertoires were generated with immunoSEQ multiplex PCR, while TCRdb's copy carries only in-frame clones and drops some. This table holds 90,000 to 100,000 clones, under 85% found once. Sequenced material: peripheral blood, taken from a patient treated with radiotherapy plus ipilimumab. The receptor source for this set is a human donor with non-small cell lung cancer who had a partial response to radiotherapy plus ipilimumab. Some clones in this sample may be carry-over from other donors' samples. CDR3s include the opening cysteine and the closing phenylalanine or tryptophan. Clone size is given for some rows only: seen once, a few or many times, or a class if the clone is expanded.

j_gene	abundance	v_gene	CDR3aa
TRBJ2-2	.	TRBV6-5	CASSYSDGGRTGELFF
TRBJ2-2	.	TRBV28	CASRQRGLAGTGELFF
TRBJ2-5	.	TRBV11-3	CASSLRQGRETQYF
TRBJ2-1	.	TRBV15	CTTSRDTGVSYNEQFF
TRBJ1-2	.	TRBV7-8	CASSSSRGQGANYGYTF
TRBJ2-2	few	TRBV7-2	CASSQRGGTNTGELFF
TRBJ2-1	few	TRBV7-2	CASKLAGRYNEQFF
TRBJ2-7	.	TRBV5-4	CASSAGLAGYYEQYF
TRBJ1-2	many	TRBV2	CASTGANYGYTF
TRBJ2-5	.	TRBV6-5	CASSSGTGMLETQYF
TRBJ1-1	.	TRBV6-5	CASRQPGGRGKAFF
TRBJ2-7	.	TRBV14	CASSHLLDRDQYF
TRBJ2-5	once	TRBV5-1	CASSLRLAGGLETQYF
TRBJ2-6	.	TRBV30	CAWSGTGLQYSGANVLTF
TRBJ2-3	.	TRBV7-3	CASSLKLAGDSTDTQYF
TRBJ1-1	.	TRBV27	CASSLARTGLTEAFF
TRBJ1-5	.	TRBV19	CASSILIRGRDQPQHF
TRBJ2-5	.	TRBV12-5	CASGPPRTGHQETQYF
TRBJ1-1	.	TRBV2	CASSAETGAEAFF
TRBJ2-1	.	TRBV7-9	CASSPGDRIWEQFF
TRBJ2-3	few	TRBV9	CASSAAGGVPDTQYF
.	.	TRBV5-4	CASSLAGGALLYEQYF
TRBJ1-4	.	TRBV7-9	CASSSKDRGGSNEKLFF
TRBJ2-1	.	TRBV11-3	CASSLTSGNNEQFF
TRBJ2-3	.	TRBV12-2	CASRLEPPADTQYF
TRBJ2-7	.	TRBV7-2	CASSVGGASREQYF
TRBJ2-2	once	TRBV7-9	CASSLVRGLGTGELFF
TRBJ2-1	.	TRBV5-1	CASRSGGRSADEQFF
TRBJ2-5	.	TRBV7-8	CASSFLQGAQETQYF
TRBJ2-1	.	TRBV27	CASSLVGASSNEQFF
TRBJ1-3	few	TRBV2	CASSGQFSGNTIYF
TRBJ2-2	.	TRBV5-1	CASSLEGRGSAELFF
TRBJ1-5	.	TRBV19	CASKTGTGNQPQHF
TRBJ2-3	.	TRBV28	CASTIGRWQGASTDTQYF
TRBJ1-2	.	TRBV5-5	CASSLDMSAGYGYTF